These T cell receptor beta chains were read from a single sample in a study of response to subunit inactivated influenza vaccine. TCRdb independently ran MiXCR on the RT-PCR reads; one entry per CDR3 protein. The data contain 450,000 to 600,000 distinct CDR3 sequences, 6% to 9% of them singletons. Sequencing used PBMCs from blood, obtained approximately 25 months after vaccination. The source is a man in his fifties or sixties who received an inactivated influenza vaccine. Each CDR3 is given with its conserved first and last residue. The D gene is left open where the match is weak. Size tells how often a clone was seen (once, few, many) or the class of an expanded clone, and some rows leave it out.

d_call: -
j_call: TRBJ2-2
clone_size: -
v_call: TRBV25-1
cdr3_nt: TGTGCCAGCAGTGAAAGGGCCCACACCGGGGAGCTGTTTTTT
cdr3_aa: CASSERAHTGELFF

d_call: -
j_call: TRBJ2-3
clone_size: many
v_call: TRBV20-1
cdr3_nt: TGCAGTGCTAGAAGCGATACGCAGTATTTT
cdr3_aa: CSARSDTQYF

d_call: -
j_call: TRBJ1-3
clone_size: many
v_call: TRBV7-9
cdr3_nt: TGTGCCAGCAGCTTTCCGAGCTCTGGAAACACCATATATTTT
cdr3_aa: CASSFPSSGNTIYF

d_call: TRBD1
j_call: TRBJ2-7
clone_size: -
v_call: TRBV5-1
cdr3_nt: TGCGCCAGCAGGGCCGGGACAGGGGGAGGAGAGCAGTACTTC
cdr3_aa: CASRAGTGGGEQYF

d_call: TRBD2
j_call: TRBJ2-3
clone_size: -
v_call: TRBV5-1
cdr3_nt: TGCGCCAGCAGCTTGGCCAGGACTAGTCCGTCCACAGATACGCAGTATTTT
cdr3_aa: CASSLARTSPSTDTQYF

d_call: TRBD1
j_call: TRBJ2-7
clone_size: many
v_call: TRBV10-3
cdr3_nt: TGTGCCATCAGGGATAAGGACAGGGGTGGGTACGAGCAGTACTTC
cdr3_aa: CAIRDKDRGGYEQYF

d_call: -
j_call: TRBJ2-5
clone_size: many
v_call: TRBV4-3
cdr3_nt: TGCGCCAGCAGCCAAGTGGGGACGAGGGGACAAGAGACCCAGTACTTC
cdr3_aa: CASSQVGTRGQETQYF

d_call: -
j_call: TRBJ2-7
clone_size: few
v_call: TRBV27
cdr3_nt: TGTGCCAGCAGTCCACGACTACCCCAACCCTACGAGCAGTACTTC
cdr3_aa: CASSPRLPQPYEQYF

d_call: -
j_call: TRBJ2-1
clone_size: few
v_call: TRBV20-1
cdr3_nt: TGCAGTGCGTATCCAAGCTCCTACAATGAGCAGTTCTTC
cdr3_aa: CSAYPSSYNEQFF

d_call: TRBD2
j_call: TRBJ2-6
clone_size: few
v_call: TRBV20-1
cdr3_nt: TGCAGTGCTAGAGGATCGGACGGGAGGGCCGCTGGGGCCAACGTCCTGACTTTC
cdr3_aa: CSARGSDGRAAGANVLTF

d_call: -
j_call: TRBJ2-5
clone_size: -
v_call: TRBV20-1
cdr3_nt: TGCAGTGCTAGCGCATGGGGGACCCAGTACTTC
cdr3_aa: CSASAWGTQYF

d_call: TRBD1
j_call: TRBJ1-3
clone_size: few
v_call: TRBV6-1
cdr3_nt: TGTGCCAGCAGGCTAGACAGCGACAGGGTAAACACCATATATTTT
cdr3_aa: CASRLDSDRVNTIYF

d_call: TRBD2
j_call: TRBJ2-1
clone_size: few
v_call: TRBV7-8
cdr3_nt: TGTGCCAGCAGCCCCACTAGCGGGGGCTCCTACAATGAGCAGTTCTTC
cdr3_aa: CASSPTSGGSYNEQFF

d_call: -
j_call: TRBJ2-5
clone_size: -
v_call: TRBV20-1
cdr3_nt: TGCAGTGCATACAAGCTAAGACCCCAAGAGACCCAGTACTTC
cdr3_aa: CSAYKLRPQETQYF

d_call: -
j_call: TRBJ1-1
clone_size: many
v_call: TRBV12-3/TRBV12-4
cdr3_nt: TGTGCCAGCAGTCCTGCATCCGGCGGGGAAACTGAAGCTTTCTTT
cdr3_aa: CASSPASGGETEAFF

d_call: -
j_call: TRBJ2-7
clone_size: -
v_call: TRBV20-1
cdr3_nt: TGCAGTGCTAGTTACGGCAGGGCAGGCTACGAGCAGTACTTC
cdr3_aa: CSASYGRAGYEQYF

d_call: TRBD2
j_call: TRBJ2-1
clone_size: few
v_call: TRBV14
cdr3_nt: TGTGCCAGCAGCCAGGGACTAGCGGGGGGAGGAGGAGAGCAGTTCTTC
cdr3_aa: CASSQGLAGGGGEQFF

d_call: TRBD1
j_call: TRBJ2-1
clone_size: few
v_call: TRBV6-5
cdr3_nt: TGTGCCAGCAGTTACTCGGGACAGGGAATTTTGGGTGAGCAGTTCTTC
cdr3_aa: CASSYSGQGILGEQFF

d_call: -
j_call: TRBJ1-6
clone_size: few
v_call: TRBV20-1
cdr3_nt: TGCAGTGCTAGAGAGGACTACCGGGGCAGGCCGAGCAATTCACCCCTCCACTTT
cdr3_aa: CSAREDYRGRPSNSPLHF

d_call: -
j_call: TRBJ1-1
clone_size: many
v_call: TRBV5-5
cdr3_nt: TGTGCCAGCAGCTTAGAGTGGGGAGGCGGCACTGAAGCTTTCTTT
cdr3_aa: CASSLEWGGGTEAFF

d_call: -
j_call: TRBJ2-5
clone_size: -
v_call: TRBV5-1
cdr3_nt: TGCGCCAGCAGCCTTCGGGCAGTACAAGAGACCCAGTACTTC
cdr3_aa: CASSLRAVQETQYF

d_call: -
j_call: TRBJ1-6
clone_size: -
v_call: TRBV7-2
cdr3_nt: TGTGCCAGCAGCTCAGGACGACCCCTTAATTCACCCCTCCACTTT
cdr3_aa: CASSSGRPLNSPLHF

d_call: -
j_call: TRBJ2-7
clone_size: few
v_call: TRBV5-6
cdr3_nt: TGTGCCAGCAGCTTTGTTCGGAGCGGGTCCTACGAGCAGTACTTC
cdr3_aa: CASSFVRSGSYEQYF

d_call: -
j_call: TRBJ2-3
clone_size: -
v_call: TRBV24-1
cdr3_nt: TGTGCCACCAGTGACCCGGCCAGGGCAGATACGCAGTATTTT
cdr3_aa: CATSDPARADTQYF

d_call: -
j_call: TRBJ2-1
clone_size: many
v_call: TRBV5-1
cdr3_nt: TGCGCCAGCAGCTTGGCCGGAGCACATGAGCAGTTCTTC
cdr3_aa: CASSLAGAHEQFF

d_call: TRBD1
j_call: TRBJ1-1
clone_size: many
v_call: TRBV9
cdr3_nt: TGTGCCAGCAGCGCGCGACCTGGGACAGCCGATGAAGCTTTCTTT
cdr3_aa: CASSARPGTADEAFF

d_call: -
j_call: TRBJ1-1
clone_size: many
v_call: TRBV5-1
cdr3_nt: TGCGCCAGCAGCCTGGAGGCGGACTCTGAAGCTTTCTTT
cdr3_aa: CASSLEADSEAFF

d_call: TRBD2
j_call: TRBJ2-1
clone_size: -
v_call: TRBV6-2/TRBV6-3
cdr3_nt: TGTGCCAGCAGTTCGAAACGACTAGCAACCTACAATGAGCAGTTCTTC
cdr3_aa: CASSSKRLATYNEQFF

d_call: TRBD2
j_call: TRBJ2-1
clone_size: many
v_call: TRBV4-2
cdr3_nt: TGTGCCAGCAGCCAGGAAACCGGGACTAGCGGGGGGTTGAGGCAGTTCTTC
cdr3_aa: CASSQETGTSGGLRQFF

d_call: -
j_call: TRBJ1-1
clone_size: many
v_call: TRBV10-3
cdr3_nt: TGTGCCATCAGTGACAGCTCGAACGTGAACACTGAAGCTTTCTTT
cdr3_aa: CAISDSSNVNTEAFF

d_call: -
j_call: TRBJ1-5
clone_size: -
v_call: TRBV6-1
cdr3_nt: TGTGCCAGCAGTCCCAGACTTGGTGGGTATAGCAATCAGCCCCAGCATTTT
cdr3_aa: CASSPRLGGYSNQPQHF

d_call: TRBD2
j_call: TRBJ2-7
clone_size: many
v_call: TRBV6-9
cdr3_nt: TGTGCCAGGGATAGCGGGAGACTTTCCGAGCAGTACTTC
cdr3_aa: CARDSGRLSEQYF

d_call: -
j_call: TRBJ1-5
clone_size: many
v_call: TRBV12-3/TRBV12-4
cdr3_nt: TGTGCCAGCAGTTCTCAGGGGATCAATCAGCCCCAGCATTTT
cdr3_aa: CASSSQGINQPQHF

d_call: TRBD2
j_call: TRBJ2-5
clone_size: many
v_call: TRBV4-2
cdr3_nt: TGTGCCAGCAGCCAAGAGTCTAGCGGGGCACTGATGGAGACCCAGTACTTC
cdr3_aa: CASSQESSGALMETQYF

d_call: TRBD2
j_call: TRBJ2-1
clone_size: few
v_call: TRBV29-1
cdr3_nt: TGCAGCGTTGAACTAGCGGGAGGGCCTTTGTATGAGCAGTTCTTC
cdr3_aa: CSVELAGGPLYEQFF

d_call: -
j_call: TRBJ2-2
clone_size: -
v_call: TRBV28
cdr3_nt: TGTGCCAGCAGTTTATCTCCCACGGGAAAGACCGGGGAGCTGTTTTTT
cdr3_aa: CASSLSPTGKTGELFF

d_call: TRBD2
j_call: TRBJ2-5
clone_size: few
v_call: TRBV20-1
cdr3_nt: TGCAGTGCTAGAAGCGGGGGGGCGGGTGAGACCCAGTACTTC
cdr3_aa: CSARSGGAGETQYF